This T cell receptor (beta chain) is from a study of blood T cell repertoires in COVID-19 (dated by TCRdb to the early 2020s). Notes on the research overall: The collaborator samples originated in the United States, Italy and Spain and spanned the acute and convalescent phases of COVID-19. The prospective study material was composed of cDNA or gDNA derived from T cells, B-cell-depleted T cells, or PBMCs. Where available, HLA class I and class II types were taken from metadata supplied by the sample provider and were not determined by assay-based typing. A de-identified subject ID, COVID-19 status, age in years and sex were almost always included in the sample metadata. The samples were drawn from two sources: the first 160 participants of the ongoing ImmuneRACE study, and 1,200 or so subjects contributed by 6 global collaborators. Deeply sampled blood TCRbeta repertoires from subjects exposed to, actively infected with, or recovered from COVID-19 were included in the dataset. The repertoires were released in a freely available public database intended as a resource for research on the immune response to SARS-CoV-2.

The paper's findings and limits, for the study overall: The quantity of clinical and demographic metadata differed by source and by participant and was supplied without curation.

On this clone itself: The antigen it recognizes is unknown. Per-nucleotide qualities are absent, and no much larger clonotype sits a single base away.

Participants in the prospective study were enrolled through a virtual design, were aged roughly 18 to 90 years, and lived in 24 United States geographic areas. In the prospective study, cohorts were assigned on the basis of participant-reported clinical history obtained from a screening survey and a study questionnaire. Exposed participants had been in contact with someone with a PCR-confirmed or clinician-diagnosed COVID-19 case within 2 weeks of study entry. Each participant in the prospective study had whole blood, serum and a nasopharyngeal or oropharyngeal swab collected by mobile phlebotomists. Additional blood draws and questionnaires over an approximately two-month period could optionally be provided by prospective study participants. Before DNA extraction, prospective study blood samples were shipped either frozen or at room temperature. The immunoSEQ Assay, a bias-controlled multiplex PCR, was used to amplify TCRbeta CDR3 regions from genomic DNA. Concerning the study's data processing: The number of nucleated cells in each sample was estimated from the amplification of reference gene primers within the assay. Sequence reads were collapsed and filtered to measure the absolute abundance of every unique TCRbeta CDR3 rearrangement. Productive Simpson clonality was computed per sample as the square root of Simpson's diversity index over productive rearrangements. TCRdb's version of the immuneACCESS table is confined to in-frame rearrangements and falls short of the full clone set. An unresolved V gene accounts for under half of the shortfall where checked; the remainder is of unknown origin. D and trimming come from the DNA, and the V and J calls and clone size come from that table. In all, the sample holds roughly 140,000 clones, and 84% of those were seen once. The top ten clones comprise 4.5% to 6% of the sample.

From a lookup of the germline V gene, CDR1 and CDR2 are SGDLS and YYNGEE. V was cut back by 4 bases and J by 5 bases, leaving a gap of 18 bases between them. From the cysteine through the phenylalanine, the CDR3 covers 15 amino acids. The DNA shown is the 45-base CDR3, in frame from base 1. The TCR sequence derives from a woman aged 50 to 60 who had been exposed to COVID-19. This chain is built from TRBV9 and TRBJ1-2, and the D gene may be TRBD1, 5 bases matching. Sequenced material: PBMCs or T cells enriched from blood (not recorded which). The DNA sequence is given as TGTGCCAGCAGCCCCGGAGGGGACCTCCTTTATGGCTACACCTTC. Translated, this gives CASSPGGDLLYGYTF.